This T cell receptor beta chain comes out of a study of blood T cells in healthy people across ages. General study results and limits: A roughly linear fall in TCR beta diversity per million T cells was seen with increasing age.

Through a sample-barcoded 5' primer and a J-beta primer mix, a second PCR was run for roughly 6 to 12 cycles. MiXCR, run by TCRdb on the 5' RACE reads, gives a single entry per CDR3 protein. The sample carries about 720,000 distinct CDR3 sequences, around a quarter recorded once. A remark on this clonotype: No antigen is known for it.

V gave up 7 bases and J gave up 4 bases; unmatched junction bases: 4. The CDR3 consists of 13 residues. The V gene's germline CDR1 is MNHEY and CDR2 SVGEGT. The data also belong to a second study, concerning T cells of mothers and their children. That investigation notes: A primer called M1S, used in the second PCR, added sample barcodes and 2-4 random nucleotides. For related and unrelated pairs alike, thymic selection shapes TCR recombination output similarly.

Sequenced: blood. This receptor was taken from a boy between 10 and 17 years old in good health. The rearrangement joins TRBV6-2 or TRBV6-3 to TRBJ1-2; the match to TRBD1 covers 9 bases. CDR3 sequence reads: CASNPTGGYGYTF. The CDR3, as DNA: TGTGCCAGCAATCCGACAGGGGGCTATGGCTACACCTTC.